The 28 T cell receptor beta chains below come from one sample, sequenced in a study of shared clonotypes between healthy human individuals. The data were produced by immunoSEQ multiplex PCR, yet TCRdb's version contains in-frame clones alone and is incomplete. The sample has about 2.4 million clones; around 94% are singletons. The sequenced material came from naive CD4+ T cells sorted from blood. Subset defined: CD45RA+ positively selected. These receptors were obtained from a young man in good health.

The chain couples TRBV6-1 to TRBJ1-5; 7 bases line up with TRBD1. The trim removed 8 bases at V and 5 bases at J, leaving 3 bases unmatched. The CDR3 runs 12 residues. Germline CDR1 reads MNHNS; CDR2 reads SASEGT. CDR3: CASQTGYQPQHF. CDR3 DNA: TGTGCCAGCCAGACAGGGTATCAGCCCCAGCATTTT.

The chain employs TRBV2 and TRBJ2-7; the D gene is possibly TRBD1 (6 bases). The CDR3 extends over 14 amino acids. CDR1 and CDR2 (germline): SNHLY, FYNNEI. V was pared by 5 bases and J by 6 bases, with 17 bases between. The CDR3 here is CASSRDRNVGEQYF. The CDR3 DNA is TGTGCCAGCAGTCGCGACAGGAACGTGGGCGAGCAGTACTTC.

The V call is TRBV12-5, the J call TRBJ1-2; TRBD1 is a possible D gene (5 bases). The V end was cut by 5 bases, the J end by 0 bases, with 10 bases between. CDR1 is LGHNT and CDR2 is FRNRAP in the germline V gene. The CDR3 runs 14 residues. CDR3 bases: TGTGCTAGTGGTACGGGGCCCCCTAACTATGGCTACACCTTC. Translation: CASGTGPPNYGYTF.

The gene calls are TRBV4-3 and TRBJ2-7; D could derive from TRBD1 or TRBD2 (5 bases each). In germline, CDR1 is LGHNA, CDR2 YSLEER. The CDR3 is 14 residues long. The V end was cut by 0 bases, the J end by 5 bases, with 11 bases between. The CDR3 protein is CASSQDLGDHEQYF. As DNA, the CDR3 is TGCGCCAGCAGCCAAGACCTCGGGGACCACGAGCAGTACTTC.

J is TRBJ2-2 and V is TRBV9, with 7 nucleotides matching TRBD1. The CDR3 covers 16 residues. Germline V gene sequence: CDR1 SGDLS, CDR2 YYNGEE. After removal of 0 bases from V and 5 bases from J, the junction contained 7 bases not matched to a gene. The CDR3 sequence: CASSVGGGELTGELFF. CDR3 sequence (DNA): TGTGCCAGCAGCGTAGGAGGGGGCGAACTTACCGGGGAGCTGTTTTTT.

This sequence joins TRBV10-1 and TRBJ1-1; D gene uncertain. The germline CDR1 and CDR2 sequences are WNHNN and SYGVQD (reference sequence). Trimming took 2 bases from V and 0 from J, leaving 4 bases between them. The CDR3 covers 13 residues. The CDR3 DNA is TGCGCCAGCAGTGAGAAGCTGAACACTGAAGCTTTCTTT. Protein: CASSEKLNTEAFF.

V is TRBV5-6 and J is TRBJ1-1; the D gene is possibly TRBD1 (5 bases). Germline CDR1 reads SGHDT; CDR2 reads YYEEEE. CDR3 length equals 15 residues. Trimming removed 4 bases at V and 1 base at J, with 14 bases between. CDR3 residues: CASSPVPQGNTEAFF. Written as DNA, the CDR3 is TGTGCCAGCAGCCCGGTACCGCAGGGGAACACTGAAGCTTTCTTT.

The chain joins TRBV13 to TRBJ2-3, with D unclear. Trimming took off 5 bases at V and 0 bases at J, with 12 bases between the two ends. In germline, CDR1 is PRHDT, CDR2 FYEKMQ (reference sequence). This CDR3 contains 15 residues. The CDR3 protein is CASSPQWPSTDTQYF. The CDR3 DNA is TGTGCCAGCAGCCCCCAGTGGCCTAGCACAGATACGCAGTATTTT.

The chain recombines TRBV27 with TRBJ2-7, with 12 bases fitting TRBD1. CDR3 size: 16 residues. Per the germline V gene, CDR1 is MNHEY and CDR2 is SMNVEV (reference sequence). V was clipped by 1 base and J by 6 bases; unmatched bases: 7. Here the CDR3 DNA reads TGTGCCAGCAGTTTATGGGCCGGGACAGGGGGCGGCGAGCAGTACTTC. This sequence encodes CASSLWAGTGGGEQYF.

This sequence joins TRBV5-4 and TRBJ1-1; no reliable D call. CDR3 length equals 15 residues. V was cut by 0 bases and J by 2 bases, with 11 bases left in between. The germline V gene has CDR1 SGHNT and CDR2 YYREEE (reference sequence). In nucleotides, the CDR3 is TGTGCCAGCAGCTTGGGGGCGGAAATCAACACTGAAGCTTTCTTT. Encoded protein: CASSLGAEINTEAFF. Looking up the rest from reference TRBV5-4 and TRBJ1-1 gives the full variable domain: ETGVTQSPTHLIKTRGQQVTLRCSSQSGHNTVSWYQQALGQGPQFIFQYYREEENGRGNFPPRFSGLQFPNYSSELNVNALELDDSALYLCASSLGAEINTEAFFGQGTRLTVV.

The V call is TRBV25-1, the J call TRBJ1-6; D not resolved. This CDR3 has 16 amino acids. The germline V gene has CDR1 MGHDK and CDR2 SYGVNS. The V end was cut by 2 bases, the J end by 2 bases, with 10 bases between. In nucleotides, the CDR3 is TGTGCCAGCAGTGAACACAGTGGGGCCTATAATTCACCCCTCCACTTT. Encoded protein: CASSEHSGAYNSPLHF. Drawing the rest from reference TRBV25-1 and TRBJ1-6, the complete variable domain is EADIYQTPRYLVIGTGKKITLECSQTMGHDKMYWYQQDPGMELHLIHYSYGVNSTEKGDLSSESTVSRIRTEHFPLTLESARPSHTSQYLCASSEHSGAYNSPLHFGNGTRLTVT.

This clone was observed once. The rearrangement uses TRBV11-3 and TRBJ2-3; TRBD2 matches at 8 bases. Germline values: CDR1 SGHNT, CDR2 YENEEA. CDR3 length equals 17 residues. V dropped 1 base and J dropped 3; count of bases not matched to a gene: 9. CDR3 DNA sequence: TGTGCCAGCAGCTTAGGCGCAGCGGGAGTGAGTACAGATACGCAGTATTTT. Translation gives CASSLGAAGVSTDTQYF. Variable domain in full (rest from reference TRBV11-3 and TRBJ2-3): EAGVVQSPRYKIIEKKQPVAFWCNPISGHNTLYWYLQNLGQGPELLIRYENEEAVDDSQLPKDRFSAERLKGVDSTLKIQPAELGDSAVYLCASSLGAAGVSTDTQYFGPGTRLTVL.

The chain employs TRBV7-9 and TRBJ1-4, with a weak D call TRBD1 (5 bases). The ends were cut back, 4 bases at V and 7 bases at J, with 13 bases in the middle. This CDR3 has 14 amino acids. Germline V gives CDR1 SEHNR, CDR2 FQNEAQ (reference sequence). CDR3 region: CASSSQGIGEKLFF. The CDR3 region has the DNA TGTGCCAGCAGCTCCCAGGGTATTGGTGAAAAACTGTTTTTT.

V gene TRBV4-3 combines with J gene TRBJ1-5; D remains ambiguous. Trimming removed 0 bases from V and 0 bases from J, with 12 bases in between. Looked up from germline, CDR1 is LGHNA and CDR2 is YSLEER. This CDR3 spans 17 amino acids. CDR3 DNA: TGCGCCAGCAGCCAAGATCATCGGGGTTTTAGCAATCAGCCCCAGCATTTT. Translating gives CASSQDHRGFSNQPQHF.

The rearrangement links TRBV5-1 to TRBJ2-5; D unresolved. The CDR3 has 15 amino acids. Trimming pared 0 bases from V and 4 bases from J, leaving 13 bases between. Germline V CDR1 and CDR2: SGHRS, YFSETQ. CDR3 in amino acids: CASSLGPNKGETQYF. The CDR3 bases are TGCGCCAGCAGCTTGGGCCCTAATAAAGGAGAGACCCAGTACTTC.

Comments on this clone: The same CDR3 can be traced to other DNA sequences in this sample. The chain has TRBV5-1 and TRBJ2-3; D ambiguous. The CDR3 runs to 15 residues. V was pared by 4 bases and J by 3 bases, with 15 bases between. The germline V gene encodes CDR1 SGHRS and CDR2 YFSETQ. The CDR3 nucleotides read TGCGCCAGCAGCCTGGAGAGGTCCGGTACAGATACGCAGTATTTT. It yields the protein CASSLERSGTDTQYF.

The chain uses TRBV11-2 and TRBJ2-3; no clear D. The CDR3 spans 16 residues. Germline values: CDR1 SGHAT, CDR2 FQNNGV. Trimming stripped 3 bases from V and 0 bases from J, with 13 bases between. The CDR3, as DNA: TGTGCCAGCAGCTTTGGGCGGAGTAGAAGCACAGATACGCAGTATTTT. Translating gives CASSFGRSRSTDTQYF.

The rearrangement joins TRBV2 to TRBJ1-6; maybe TRBD1 (6 bases). Germline V gene lookup returns CDR1 SNHLY and CDR2 FYNNEI. The CDR3 sequence is 16 residues long. Deletions cut 3 bases from V and 7 bases from J, with 16 bases between. This chain's CDR3 is CASSDMGALSNSPLHF. The CDR3, as DNA: TGTGCCAGCAGTGACATGGGGGCACTATCCAATTCACCCCTCCACTTT.

CDR3 residues: CASRYDRGGNQPQHF. Here the CDR3 DNA reads TGTGCCAGCAGATACGACAGGGGAGGCAATCAGCCCCAGCATTTT. V gene TRBV2 combines with J gene TRBJ1-5, with 8 bases lining up with TRBD1. CDR3 length: 15 residues. The J segment lost 2 bases and the V segment lost 6 bases, leaving 6 bases of the junction unmatched. CDR1 and CDR2 from the germline V gene are SNHLY and FYNNEI.

This chain joins TRBV29-1 and TRBJ2-7; 9 nucleotides align to TRBD2. Trimming took 7 bases from V and 1 from J; bases not matched to a gene: 5. The CDR3 totals 13 residues. Per the germline V gene, CDR1 is SQVTM and CDR2 is ANQGSEA. The CDR3 region has the DNA TGCAGCGCCAAGACTAGCGGATCCTACGAGCAGTACTTC. Its protein is CSAKTSGSYEQYF.

The chain uses TRBV2 and TRBJ2-5, with D perhaps TRBD1 or TRBD2 (6 bases each). The DNA end lines up better with TRBJ2-7; the J call may be wrong. Germline assignment: CDR1 SNHLY and CDR2 FYNNEI. The CDR3 sequence is 14 residues long. The CDR3 spells CASSERGDLYEQYF. The CDR3 DNA sequence: TGTGCCAGCAGTGAAAGGGGGGACCTATACGAGCAGTACTTC.

The chain links TRBV30 to TRBJ2-1; 13 nucleotides agree with TRBD2. With 3 bases clipped from V and 8 bases from J, the junction kept 19 bases outside the gene matches. Germline V gene data show CDR1 as GTSNPN and CDR2 as SVGIG (reference sequence). The CDR3 runs to 19 residues. CDR3 nucleotides: TGTGCCTGGAGCCCCGGGACATGGAGGACTAGCGGGAGTGGGGATGAGCAGTTCTTC. Protein: CAWSPGTWRTSGSGDEQFF.

J is TRBJ1-2 and V is TRBV9, with TRBD1 as a possible D gene (5 bases). CDR1 SGDLS and CDR2 YYNGEE come from the germline V gene. V lost 0 bases and J 5 bases, leaving 14 bases between the germline ends. The CDR3 consists of 15 residues. The CDR3 reads CASSVAGQGNYGYTF. CDR3 DNA: TGTGCCAGCAGCGTAGCAGGGCAGGGTAATTATGGCTACACCTTC.

This chain links TRBV10-3 with TRBJ2-1, with D possibly matching TRBD1 (5 bases). V lost 3 bases, J lost 2 bases, and 8 bases lay in between. Germline V gene lookup returns CDR1 ENHRY and CDR2 SYGVKD. This CDR3 is built from 14 residues. The CDR3 protein is CAISEQETYNEQFF. The CDR3 bases are TGTGCCATCAGTGAACAGGAGACCTACAATGAGCAGTTCTTC.

This sequence joins TRBV9 and TRBJ2-7, with D perhaps matching TRBD1 or TRBD2 (6 bases each). Trimming stripped 3 bases from V and 2 bases from J, with 15 bases between. The CDR3 spans 15 residues. The V gene's germline CDR1 is SGDLS and CDR2 YYNGEE. DNA of the CDR3: TGTGCCAGCAGCGAGGGGGGTGACGGGGCCTACGAGCAGTACTTC. Its translation is CASSEGGDGAYEQYF.

The V gene is TRBV30, the J gene TRBJ2-3; D gene uncertain. V was shortened by 2 bases and J by 6 bases, with 9 bases between the two germline ends. Germline V gene lookup returns CDR1 GTSNPN and CDR2 SVGIG (reference sequence). The CDR3 loop spans 12 amino acids. The CDR3 coding sequence is TGTGCCTGGAGTCAGGCTGGGGATACGCAGTATTTT. Its protein is CAWSQAGDTQYF.

V and J are TRBV27 and TRBJ2-3, with D possibly being TRBD2 (6 bases). Germline lookup yields CDR1 MNHEY and CDR2 SMNVEV (reference sequence). V was trimmed by 8 bases and J by 0 bases, leaving 21 bases between them. This CDR3 is built from 17 residues. The CDR3 bases are TGTGCCAGCTTCCGGCAGGAGGGCGTATCTAGCACAGATACGCAGTATTTT. Protein: CASFRQEGVSSTDTQYF.

As to this clone: Other DNA sequences in the sample encode the same CDR3. The rearrangement uses TRBV10-3 and TRBJ2-1; TRBD2 is a possible D gene (6 bases). The CDR3 is 14 residues long. V lost 4 bases, J lost 0 bases, and 7 bases lay in between. Germline-derived CDR1 and CDR2 are ENHRY and SYGVKD. The CDR3 protein is CAISGGDSYNEQFF. The DNA for the CDR3 is TGTGCCATCAGTGGCGGGGACTCCTACAATGAGCAGTTCTTC.